The 20 T cell receptor beta chains below were found in one sample sequenced in a study of pediatric ulcerative colitis. TCRdb keeps only in-frame clones here, not all; method: immunoSEQ multiplex PCR. Here the sample spans 45,000 to 55,000 clones, around 81% being singletons. One to two pinch biopsies were taken from the rectum during colonoscopy. The sequenced material came from gut tissue. The receptors come from a girl aged 10 to 17 with moderate ulcerative colitis.

This clone has only a few counts. The CDR3 loop reads CASSRDRATNYGYTF. CDR3 in DNA: TGTGCCAGCAGCCGGGACAGGGCCACTAACTATGGCTACACCTTC. The rearrangement links TRBV5-4 to TRBJ1-2, with TRBD1 matching 9 bases. CDR3 length: 15 residues. Per the germline V gene, CDR1 is SGHNT and CDR2 is YYREEE (reference sequence). V shed 4 bases and J 0 bases; nucleotides not matched to a gene: 4.

V is TRBV4-2 and J is TRBJ1-2; no clear D gene. CDR1 is LGHNA and CDR2 is YNFKEQ in the germline V gene. The V end lost 0 bases, the J end lost 8 bases, and 16 bases lay between the germline ends. This CDR3 comprises 15 residues. The CDR3 sequence is CASSQDPVFLVGYTF. CDR3 bases: TGTGCCAGCAGCCAAGATCCGGTTTTCTTGGTCGGCTACACCTTC.

The CDR3 DNA is TGTGCCAGCAGCCCAAGTCGGGACAGGTTGAACACCATATATTTT. This gives the protein CASSPSRDRLNTIYF. The chain carries TRBV5-6 and TRBJ1-3; 8 bases line up with TRBD1. Per germline, CDR1 SGHDT and CDR2 YYEEEE. V shed 4 bases and J 7 bases; nucleotides not matched to a gene: 10. The CDR3 runs 15 residues. Full variable domain (outside the CDR3, taken from reference TRBV5-6 and TRBJ1-3): DAGVTQSPTHLIKTRGQQVTLRCSPKSGHDTVSWYQQALGQGPQFIFQYYEEEERQRGNFPDRFSGHQFPNYSSELNVNALLLGDSALYLCASSPSRDRLNTIYFGEGSWLTVV.

This chain links TRBV2 with TRBJ2-1, with D perhaps TRBD2 (6 bases). The CDR3 sequence is 16 residues long. Germline V CDR1 and CDR2: SNHLY, FYNNEI. Deletions cut 7 bases from V and 4 bases from J, with 20 bases between. The CDR3 sequence is CASKMDISGNYNEQFF. Written as DNA, the CDR3 is TGTGCCAGCAAGATGGATATTAGCGGAAATTACAATGAGCAGTTCTTC.

The rearrangement joins TRBV27 to TRBJ2-3; a possible D gene is TRBD2 (6 bases). The CDR3 has 16 residues. V was clipped by 5 bases and J by 1 base, with 16 bases between them. Germline V gene sequence: CDR1 MNHEY, CDR2 SMNVEV (reference sequence). CDR3 amino acids: CASSTRLDLRTDTQYF. In DNA form, the CDR3 reads TGTGCCAGCAGTACCCGACTAGACCTACGCACAGATACGCAGTATTTT.

The chain couples TRBV2 to TRBJ1-2; D is uncertain. The V end lost 2 bases, the J end lost 6 bases, and 4 bases lay between the germline ends. CDR3 length equals 11 residues. The germline V gene encodes CDR1 SNHLY and CDR2 FYNNEI. The CDR3 bases are TGTGCCAGCAGTGAACTTAATGGCTACACCTTC. Protein: CASSELNGYTF.

This rearrangement joins TRBV19 to TRBJ1-1; possibly TRBD1 for D (5 bases). Germline values: CDR1 LNHDA, CDR2 SQIVND (reference sequence). CDR3 size: 15 residues. V lost 3 bases, J lost 5 bases, and 16 bases lay in between. The CDR3 DNA sequence: TGTGCCAGTAGTATTATCATGGGGGGAAGTACTGAAGCTTTCTTT. Translated, it gives CASSIIMGGSTEAFF.

The CDR3 DNA sequence: TGTGCCAGCAGCTTAGATAGTAGGGGACTTGTTAGTGGCTACACCTTC. It encodes CASSLDSRGLVSGYTF. The chain combines TRBV7-8 with TRBJ1-2; weak D call: TRBD1 (5 bases). The length of the CDR3 is 16 residues. Germline V CDR1 and CDR2: SGHVS, FQNEAQ. V gave up 1 base and J gave up 7 bases, with 19 bases separating them.

V usage is TRBV18 and J usage is TRBJ1-5; D is ambiguous. The length of the CDR3 is 16 residues. The germline CDR1 and CDR2 sequences are KGHSH and LQKENI. V was pared by 4 bases and J by 0 bases, with 13 bases between. CDR3 residues: CASSRDRFGSNQPQHF. The CDR3 nucleotides read TGTGCCAGCTCACGAGATCGGTTTGGTAGCAATCAGCCCCAGCATTTT.

This clone came up once. This rearrangement joins TRBV13 to TRBJ2-2, with a possible D match to TRBD2 (5 bases). Between the trimmed V and J ends, which lost 5 bases and 5 bases, there was a span of 9 bases. CDR3 length: 13 amino acids. The V gene's germline CDR1 is PRHDT and CDR2 FYEKMQ (reference sequence). This CDR3 is CASSRSGTGELFF. The CDR3 bases are TGTGCCAGCAGCCGTTCGGGGACCGGGGAGCTGTTTTTT.

J is TRBJ1-5 and V is TRBV6-1; D might be TRBD1 (5 bases). Deletions cut 8 bases from V and 5 bases from J, with 13 bases between. Germline V gene data show CDR1 as MNHNS and CDR2 as SASEGT. The CDR3 spans 13 residues. The CDR3 nucleotides are TGTGCCAGCGCTACTTTGGGGGATCAGCCCCAGCATTTT. Protein product: CASATLGDQPQHF.

There are a few counts of this clone. This chain uses TRBV2 with TRBJ2-7, with a tentative D call TRBD2 (5 bases). The germline CDR1 and CDR2 sequences are SNHLY and FYNNEI. This CDR3 has 12 residues. Between the trimmed V and J ends, which lost 6 bases and 3 bases, there was a span of 9 bases. CDR3 DNA sequence: TGTGCCAGCAGACTAGACCACTACGAGCAGTACTTC. Its translation: CASRLDHYEQYF.

The chain links TRBV4-1 to TRBJ1-6; unclear D gene. Trimming took off 0 bases at V and 14 bases at J, with 11 bases between the two ends. CDR1 is MGHRA, CDR2 YSYEKL, per germline. The CDR3 runs 13 residues. Written as DNA, the CDR3 is TGCGCCAGCAGCCAAGATACTAGATCGGCCCTCCACTTT. Its translation: CASSQDTRSALHF.

V is TRBV30 and J is TRBJ2-3; weak D call: TRBD1 (5 bases). Germline V gene lookup returns CDR1 GTSNPN and CDR2 SVGIG (reference sequence). Trimming left V 2 bases short and J 1 base short, with 7 bases between. The CDR3 length is 13 residues. The CDR3 DNA is TGTGCCTGGAGTATGGGGCGCACAGATACGCAGTATTTT. Amino acids: CAWSMGRTDTQYF.

CDR3 coding DNA: TGTGCCAGTAGTATAGAGGGTCAGGGGATCAACACTGAAGCTTTCTTT. Its translation: CASSIEGQGINTEAFF. V gene TRBV19 combines with J gene TRBJ1-1; perhaps TRBD1 as D (6 bases). The CDR3 loop spans 16 amino acids. Per the germline V gene, CDR1 is LNHDA and CDR2 is SQIVND (reference sequence). Trimming left V 0 bases short and J 2 bases short, with 13 bases between.

This clone was found a few times. The chain couples TRBV30 to TRBJ2-5; D not certain. Trimming cost V 4 bases and J 5 bases, with 8 bases left between them. CDR1 is GTSNPN, CDR2 SVGIG, per germline (reference sequence). CDR3 length: 11 residues. CDR3 DNA sequence: TGTGCCTGGACCCTCGGGGAGACCCAGTACTTC. As protein: CAWTLGETQYF.

A word on this clone: This CDR3 is also generated by other DNA sequences in the sample. The chain has TRBV9 and TRBJ1-2, with unresolved D. The V gene's germline CDR1 is SGDLS and CDR2 YYNGEE. This CDR3 is built from 13 residues. Deletions cut 2 bases from V and 1 base from J, with 6 bases between. CDR3 protein: CASSVGINYGYTF. Here the CDR3 DNA reads TGTGCCAGCAGCGTCGGGATTAACTATGGCTACACCTTC.

The chain recombines TRBV5-8 with TRBJ1-1; D unclear. In germline, CDR1 is SGHTS, CDR2 YDEGEE. Between the trimmed V and J ends, which lost 3 bases and 4 bases, there was a span of 7 bases. This CDR3 spans 12 amino acids. CDR3 sequence reads: CASSSTGTEAFF. DNA of the CDR3: TGTGCCAGCAGCTCCACTGGCACTGAAGCTTTCTTT.

This clone has only a few counts. This chain links TRBV5-6 with TRBJ2-7, with D possibly called TRBD1 or TRBD2 (7 bases each). V was pared by 4 bases and J by 7 bases, with 12 bases between. The germline V gene encodes CDR1 SGHDT and CDR2 YYEEEE. This CDR3 region has 12 residues. The CDR3 coding sequence is TGTGCCAGCAGCACCCAGGGGGGGGAGCAGTACTTC. Its protein product is CASSTQGGEQYF.

The V call is TRBV28, the J call TRBJ1-2; D not resolved. The germline V and J ends were trimmed by 5 bases and 7 bases, with 5 bases remaining between them. Germline CDR1 and CDR2: MDHEN and SYDVKM. The CDR3 totals 10 residues. CDR3 sequence: CASSSSGYTF. The DNA for the CDR3 is TGTGCCAGCAGTAGCAGTGGCTACACCTTC.